A single T cell receptor beta chain is shown here with its context. The clone's antigen remains unknown. No much larger clone is present one base from it, and per-base qualities are unavailable. Each clonotype received, on average, 10x coverage in deep resolution sequencing performed on a MiSeq, where the target depth lay between 1 in 1 million and 1 in 200,000 T cells. TCR beta libraries were generated with the immunoSEQ hsTCRB Kit. Processing in the source paper ran as follows. The data were analyzed with ImmunoSEQ Analyzer and ImmunoSEQ Data Assistant, and V, D and J gene assignments followed IMGT definitions. Clonality, which ranges from 0 to 1, was calculated by subtracting the normalized Shannon entropy of productive rearrangement frequencies from one. Public clonotype analysis was restricted to overrepresented clonotypes comprising at least 0.05% of each patient's repertoire. Approximately 13 age-matched healthy donor repertoires from immuneACCESS served as clonality controls. TCRdb took over this immuneACCESS table, retaining in-frame rearrangements with V and J assigned. Such tables are incomplete; in checked studies, under half of the missing clones stem from an unresolved V gene, and the remainder is unexplained. D and trimming come from the DNA, and the V and J calls and clone size come from that table. For this sample the table gives 14,000 to 15,000 clones, of which around 64% were detected only once. Together, the top ten hold about an eighth of the sample.

This entry is derived from a study of cytotoxic CD8 clonotypes in ibrutinib-treated CLL (TCRdb year 2021). Regarding the research as a whole: The cohort was composed of more than ten relapsed/refractory and about 15 treatment-naive patients; IGHV unmutated status was identified in approximately 18 patients. Partial responses were observed in roughly 24 patients and complete responses in 2; after a median follow-up of roughly 72 months, remission was maintained in 14 patients and progression was observed in roughly twelve. The response samples were drawn at a median of approximately twelve months into treatment, with a range of about 6 to 36 months. Samples averaged 255,043 productive templates and 94,082 productive rearrangements. Of the 90 or so participants in the trial, 25 to 30 had longitudinal samples available. Cryopreserved peripheral blood mononuclear cells were collected before treatment, at response, and at either disease progression or sustained remission. Study-level results and caveats: Public clonotypes were rare and either shrank or stayed stable during treatment, and the rise in clonality at ibrutinib response reflected expansion of private clonotypes. At ibrutinib response clonality went up, during sustained remission it held steady, and at progression it dropped back toward baseline. Sampling times were not matched between sustained-remission and progressing patients, and lymph node repertoires were not studied. Baseline clonality exceeded that of age-matched healthy donors and correlated strongly with circulating CD8+ T-cell counts.

Roughly 2 micrograms of genomic DNA were extracted from cryopreserved PBMCs for TCR beta library preparation. Longitudinal blood samples from CLL patients on ibrutinib monotherapy underwent high-throughput TCR beta sequencing. The patients took part in an open-label, single-center phase 2 trial of ibrutinib monotherapy. CDR1 and CDR2 (MDHEN, SYDVKM) derive from the germline V gene. Inclusive of the bounding cysteine and phenylalanine, the CDR3 is 15 residues long. The DNA shown is the 45-base CDR3, in frame from base 1. V is shortened by 4 bases, J by 3 bases, and the region joining them spans 15 bases.

This sequence was found in a human donor with chronic lymphocytic leukemia. This sequence uses TRBV28 and TRBJ1-2; TRBD1 might be the D gene, on 6 matching bases. The sequencing here drew on PBMCs, taken before ibrutinib treatment. The CDR3 reads CASSYGTGTHYGYTF. The DNA is TGTGCCAGCAGTTATGGAACAGGGACCCACTATGGCTACACCTTC.